In this sample, the clone carrying this TCR beta chain turned up many times. Its antigen is not known. Using its own MiXCR run on the PCR reads, TCRdb lists one record per CDR3 protein. The sample records approximately 590,000 distinct CDR3 sequences, 25% being singletons. Germline CDR1 reads SEHNR; CDR2 reads FQNEAQ (reference sequence). This CDR3 is built from 13 residues. Deletions cut 5 bases from V and 0 bases from J, with 5 bases between. The data are from a study of molecular identifiers for immune sequencing clone quantification. Study summary: With replicates, the RNA of around 20,000 or 100,000 naive CD8 cells was split five ways and four were sequenced. Notes on the study in general: Even with roughly 1 million naive cells present, spiked Jurkat TCR RNA from one cell was reportedly detectable.

The genes are TRBV7-9 and TRBJ1-5; D call uncertain. The sequence derives from a human donor in good health. Some libraries in this study had Jurkat cell RNA spiked in. The sequenced sample consisted of naive CD8+ T cells from blood, with Jurkat cell RNA spiked in. Subset specified: FACS-sorted CD8+CD4-CCR7+CD45RA+ naive T cells. The CDR3 DNA reads as TGTGCCAGCAGCAATTATAGCAATCAGCCCCAGCATTTT. This gives the protein CASSNYSNQPQHF.